Given below is one TCR beta chain in context. Its antigen is still unknown. Trimming left V 2 bases short and J 3 bases short, with 17 bases between. The CDR3 consists of 16 residues. Germline loops: CDR1 SEHNR, CDR2 FQNEAQ (reference sequence). Each subset's genomic DNA was split evenly across several immunoSEQ plates. This table comes from immunoSEQ multiplex PCR, and its TCRdb copy is limited to in-frame clones, with some not included. This sample has under 1,100,000 clones, with approximately 78% found just once. From CD4+ cells came CD45RA+ naive and CD45RA-negative memory subsets. This sample was included in a study of shared clonotypes between healthy human individuals. Across the study: Each donor had three CD4 naive, three CD4 memory, two CD8 naive and one CD8 memory plate.

Study results and caveats: A generally larger estimated richness was seen in naive subsets than in memory subsets.

The sequencing sample was made of memory CD4+ T cells from PBMCs. The subset is: CD45RA-negative fraction. The clonotype was recovered from a man between 18 and 29 years old in good health. Some clones in this sample may be carry-over from other donors' samples. The V call is TRBV7-9, the J call TRBJ2-7, with D perhaps TRBD1 (7 bases). CDR3 bases: TGTGCCAGCAGCTTACCCGCAGGGGGGAGTGGCTACGAGCAGTACTTC. It encodes CASSLPAGGSGYEQYF.